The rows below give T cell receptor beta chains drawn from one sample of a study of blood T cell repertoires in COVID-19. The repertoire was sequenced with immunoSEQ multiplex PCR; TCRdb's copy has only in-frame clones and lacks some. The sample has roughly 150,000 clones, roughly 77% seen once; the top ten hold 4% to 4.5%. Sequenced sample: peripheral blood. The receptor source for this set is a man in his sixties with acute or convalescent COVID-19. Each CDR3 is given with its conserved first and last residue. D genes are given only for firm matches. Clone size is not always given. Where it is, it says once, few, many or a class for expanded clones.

TGCGCCAGCAGCTTGCCCCCCCCCACAGGGTCGCTTAACAATGAGCAGTTCTTC	CASSLPPPTGSLNNEQFF	few	-	TRBV5-1	TRBJ2-1
TGTGCCAGCCAGACAGGGGAAGCTGGAAACACCATATATTTT	CASQTGEAGNTIYF	-	TRBD1	TRBV2	TRBJ1-3
TGTGCCAGCAGTTCCACCAACGGGCAGGGGAGAGCTTTCTTT	CASSSTNGQGRAFF	-	-	TRBV6-2/TRBV6-3	TRBJ1-1
TGCGCCAGCAGCCAAGAAAGGACAGGGGGAGGCTATGGCTACACCTTC	CASSQERTGGGYGYTF	-	TRBD1	TRBV4-1	TRBJ1-2
TGTGCCAGTAGTATCTTGACAGCTAACTATGGCTACACCTTC	CASSILTANYGYTF	few	-	TRBV19	TRBJ1-2
TGTGCCAGCAGTGCCCACATTGGCGAGCAGTACTTC	CASSAHIGEQYF	-	-	TRBV25-1	TRBJ2-7
TGTGCCAGCAGTTCTGGACAGGGCTACGAGCAGTACTTC	CASSSGQGYEQYF	-	TRBD1	TRBV27	TRBJ2-7
TGTGCCAGCAGTGACAATAGCGGGGGCACAGATACGCAGTATTTT	CASSDNSGGTDTQYF	-	TRBD2	TRBV6-1	TRBJ2-3
TGCGCCAGCAGCCCCTTGACAGGGGGCGCAGGAGCAGATACGCAGTATTTT	CASSPLTGGAGADTQYF	-	TRBD1	TRBV4-1	TRBJ2-3
TGTGCCAGCTCACCACCAAGTCTTGGGCGTGAAAACATTCAGTACTTC	CASSPPSLGRENIQYF	once	-	TRBV18	TRBJ2-4
TGTGCCAGCAGTTCCCAGGGGGCTGAAGCTTTCTTT	CASSSQGAEAFF	-	TRBD1	TRBV28	TRBJ1-1
TGTGCCAGCAGCCAACGGGCAGGAGGAGAAAAACTGTTTTTT	CASSQRAGGEKLFF	-	-	TRBV7-9	TRBJ1-4
TGTGCCAGCAGTGATACTAGAATGGTCTACAATGAGCAGTTCTTC	CASSDTRMVYNEQFF	-	-	TRBV25-1	TRBJ2-1
TGTGCCATCAGTGAGCCGACTAGCGGGAGTTACGAGCAGTACTTC	CAISEPTSGSYEQYF	-	TRBD2	TRBV10-3	TRBJ2-7
TGCGCCAGCAGCCAAGATTCCCCGGGACAGGGTCAGGATACGCAGTATTTT	CASSQDSPGQGQDTQYF	-	TRBD1	TRBV4-1	TRBJ2-3
TGTGCCAGCTCAGCCGGGACAGGGGGCCCCTACGAGCAGTACTTC	CASSAGTGGPYEQYF	-	TRBD1	TRBV18	TRBJ2-7
TGTGCCAGCAGCCAAGAGGTCCAGGGGGCATATTATGGCTACACCTTC	CASSQEVQGAYYGYTF	-	TRBD1	TRBV4-2	TRBJ1-2
TGTGCCTGGAGTGGCAGGGTCACGGGGGAGCTGTTTTTT	CAWSGRVTGELFF	-	-	TRBV30	TRBJ2-2
TGCGCCAGCAGCACCGGACAGGGTAATCAGCCCCAGCATTTT	CASSTGQGNQPQHF	-	TRBD1	TRBV5-1	TRBJ1-5
TGCGCCAGCAGGACCGGCGAGGACACAGATACGCAGTATTTT	CASRTGEDTDTQYF	-	-	TRBV5-1	TRBJ2-3
TGTGCCAGCAGCTTACGCCCTCTCCTATCTGGGGCCAACGTCCTGACTTTC	CASSLRPLLSGANVLTF	-	-	TRBV7-3	TRBJ2-6
TGTGCCAGCAGCCAAGGTAGCGGGAGCCCTCTCACAGATACGCAGTATTTT	CASSQGSGSPLTDTQYF	-	TRBD2	TRBV4-2	TRBJ2-3
TGTGCCAGCAGTTCAATTGGACAGGGCGGCTATGGCTACACCTTC	CASSSIGQGGYGYTF	-	TRBD1	TRBV28	TRBJ1-2
TGTGCCAGCACCCTGGGGACTGGGTACCAAGAGACCCAGTACTTC	CASTLGTGYQETQYF	once	-	TRBV6-5	TRBJ2-5
TGCGCCAGCAGCTTGGCCGTCAGTGGCGGGACAGATACGCAGTATTTT	CASSLAVSGGTDTQYF	-	-	TRBV5-1	TRBJ2-3
TGCGCCAGCAGCTTGGAGTTCAGTTACAATGAGCAGTTCTTC	CASSLEFSYNEQFF	-	-	TRBV5-1	TRBJ2-1
TGTGCCAGCAGTAAGCGAGTAGCTAACTATGGCTACACCTTC	CASSKRVANYGYTF	-	-	TRBV6-2/TRBV6-3	TRBJ1-2
TGCGCCAGCAGCCAAGAGCTAGCGGGATCCTACGAGCAGTACTTC	CASSQELAGSYEQYF	-	TRBD2	TRBV4-1	TRBJ2-7
TGTGCCAGCAGTTTACGGGGTGAGACCCAGTACTTC	CASSLRGETQYF	-	-	TRBV12-3/TRBV12-4	TRBJ2-5
TGTGCCAGCGGACAGGGCGATTCACCCCTCCACTTT	CASGQGDSPLHF	-	TRBD1	TRBV28	TRBJ1-6
TGTGCCAGCAGGGGGGACAGGGCTGGCACTGAAGCTTTCTTT	CASRGDRAGTEAFF	few	TRBD1	TRBV2	TRBJ1-1
TGTGCCTGGCGGCTAGCGGGAGTCGAGCAGTACTTC	CAWRLAGVEQYF	-	TRBD2	TRBV30	TRBJ2-7
TGTGCCAGCAGTACTAGTCTAGATACGCAGTATTTT	CASSTSLDTQYF	-	-	TRBV5-5	TRBJ2-3
TGCAGCGTTGTAGTTGGGCCCCCCGGATATCAGCCCCAGCATTTT	CSVVVGPPGYQPQHF	-	-	TRBV29-1	TRBJ1-5
TGTGCCAGCAGCAGTAGCGGGCGGGGCACAGATACGCAGTATTTT	CASSSSGRGTDTQYF	-	-	TRBV21-1	TRBJ2-3
TGTGCCTGGAGTAGAGGTCTTAGCAATCAGCCCCAGCATTTT	CAWSRGLSNQPQHF	once	-	TRBV30	TRBJ1-5
TGTGCCAGCTCCCTTAGCGGGGGGCCCTCCTACGAGCAGTACTTC	CASSLSGGPSYEQYF	-	TRBD2	TRBV18	TRBJ2-7
TGCGCCAGGACCGATCGACTAGCGGGGTACCGGGAGCTGTTTTTT	CARTDRLAGYRELFF	once	TRBD2	TRBV5-1	TRBJ2-2
TGTGCCAGCACAGTCGGGCAGGGGGGCAATCAGCCCCAGCATTTT	CASTVGQGGNQPQHF	many	TRBD1	TRBV28	TRBJ1-5
TGTGCCAGCAGCTTACGTACTGAAGCTTTCTTT	CASSLRTEAFF	-	-	TRBV7-9	TRBJ1-1
TGTGCCAGCAGCCCGGGAAGGACTAGTCGACTTGAGACCCAGTACTTC	CASSPGRTSRLETQYF	-	TRBD2	TRBV6-2/TRBV6-3	TRBJ2-5
TGTGCCAGCAGTTACTCGAAAACTAGCGACCAAGAGACCCAGTACTTC	CASSYSKTSDQETQYF	few	TRBD2	TRBV6-2/TRBV6-3	TRBJ2-5
TGTGCCTGGAGTGTATATACCTCGGAGGGGGATACGCAGTATTTT	CAWSVYTSEGDTQYF	-	-	TRBV30	TRBJ2-3
TGTGCCAGCACCCTAGCGGGAGGAAACACCGGGGAGCTGTTTTTT	CASTLAGGNTGELFF	-	TRBD2	TRBV11-2	TRBJ2-2
TGTGCCAGCAGTTCCGATATAGGGGGATCCACTGAAGCTTTCTTT	CASSSDIGGSTEAFF	-	-	TRBV6-6	TRBJ1-1
TGTGCCAGCAGCTCCCCTGACAGGGAAGAGACCCAGTACTTC	CASSSPDREETQYF	few	TRBD1	TRBV28	TRBJ2-5
TGTGCCAGCAGAGGACTAGCGGGAGGGCACTACGAGCAGTACTTC	CASRGLAGGHYEQYF	-	TRBD2	TRBV6-5	TRBJ2-7
TGTGCCAGCAGCTCGTCCCCTTACGAGCAGTACTTC	CASSSSPYEQYF	-	-	TRBV5-4	TRBJ2-7